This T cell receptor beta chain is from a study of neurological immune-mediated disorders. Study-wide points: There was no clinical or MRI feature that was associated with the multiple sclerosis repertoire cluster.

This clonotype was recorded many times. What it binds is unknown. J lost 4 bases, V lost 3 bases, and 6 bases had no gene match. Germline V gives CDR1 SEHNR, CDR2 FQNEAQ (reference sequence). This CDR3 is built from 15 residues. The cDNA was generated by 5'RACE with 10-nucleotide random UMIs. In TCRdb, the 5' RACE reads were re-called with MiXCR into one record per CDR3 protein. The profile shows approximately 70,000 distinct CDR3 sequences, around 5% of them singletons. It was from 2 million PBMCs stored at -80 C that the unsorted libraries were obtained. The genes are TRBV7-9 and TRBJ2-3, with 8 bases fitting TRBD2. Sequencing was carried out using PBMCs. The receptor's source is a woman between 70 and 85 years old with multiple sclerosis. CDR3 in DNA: TGTGCCAGCAGCTTGCCTGCGGGAGGAGCAGATACGCAGTATTTT. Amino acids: CASSLPAGGADTQYF.